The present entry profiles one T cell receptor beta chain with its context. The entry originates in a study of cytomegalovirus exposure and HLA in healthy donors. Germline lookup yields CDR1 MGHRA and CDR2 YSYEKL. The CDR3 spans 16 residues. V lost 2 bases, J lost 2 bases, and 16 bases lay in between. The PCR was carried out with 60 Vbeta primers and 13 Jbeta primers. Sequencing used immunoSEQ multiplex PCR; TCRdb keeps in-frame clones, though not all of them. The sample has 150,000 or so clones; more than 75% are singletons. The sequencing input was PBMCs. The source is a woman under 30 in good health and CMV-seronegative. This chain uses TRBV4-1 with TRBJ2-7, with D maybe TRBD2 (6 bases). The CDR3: CASSQLPRGSTYEQYF. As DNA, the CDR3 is TGCGCCAGCAGCCAACTACCTCGGGGGAGCACCTACGAGCAGTACTTC.